These T cell receptor beta chains were read from a single sample in a study of control samples from healthy donors and cancer patients. Method: immunoSEQ multiplex PCR; TCRdb's copy keeps in-frame clones and lacks some. The data show around 230,000 clones, around 94% seen once. Sequencing used blood. Source of these receptors: a man between 45 and 60 years old in good health. Both conserved end residues are part of each CDR3. D genes are given only for firm matches. Rows may omit the clone size; those that give it use once, few, many or a size class.

v_call	d_call	clone_size	j_call	cdr3_nt	cdr3_aa
TRBV28	.	.	TRBJ1-6	TGTGCCAGCAGTTTGCCCCTGAGATTAGTAGGTTCACCCCTCCACTTT	CASSLPLRLVGSPLHF
TRBV18	.	.	TRBJ1-1	TGTGCCAGCTCACCACGGGATGCGGGGGGGCGAAGGGAAGCTTTCTTT	CASSPRDAGGRREAFF
TRBV30	.	.	TRBJ2-1	TGTGCCTGGAGTCCTGGGATTTACAATGAGCAGTTCTTC	CAWSPGIYNEQFF
TRBV28	.	.	TRBJ1-1	TGTGCCAGCAGTACCGGGACACTGAACACTGAAGCTTTCTTT	CASSTGTLNTEAFF
TRBV6-2/TRBV6-3	.	.	TRBJ2-3	TGTGCCAGCAGTTATGGGGGGTCCACAGATACGCAGTATTTT	CASSYGGSTDTQYF
TRBV18	TRBD2	.	TRBJ2-5	TGTGCCAGCTCACCAGTACTAGCGGAGGAGACCCAGTACTTC	CASSPVLAEETQYF
TRBV3-1/TRBV3-2	.	.	TRBJ1-5	TGTGCCAGCAGTTCGGACGCGTTCTACAATCAGCCCCAGCATTTT	CASSSDAFYNQPQHF
TRBV5-4	.	.	TRBJ2-1	TGTGCCAGCAGCTTGGACAAAGGCGGGGCGAATGAGCAGTTCTTC	CASSLDKGGANEQFF
TRBV2	TRBD1	.	TRBJ1-6	TGTGCCAGCAGTCCGGGACAGGGGTTTTATAATTCACCCCTCCACTTT	CASSPGQGFYNSPLHF
TRBV6-5	TRBD1	.	TRBJ1-6	TGTGCCAGCAGAAAAAGGGGGCACAATTCACCCCTCCACTTT	CASRKRGHNSPLHF
TRBV7-2	.	.	TRBJ1-1	TGTGCCAGCAGCTTAGTATCTGGGGGCGGGACTGAAGCTTTCTTT	CASSLVSGGGTEAFF
TRBV2	TRBD1	.	TRBJ1-2	TGTGCCAGCAGCAAAAAGGGATACTACGGGACAGTAGGTCAGGAGTCGTATGGCTACACCTTC	CASSKKGYYGTVGQESYGYTF
TRBV6-5	TRBD1	once	TRBJ1-2	TGTGCCAGCAGTTACGGGACAGTCCTGAACTATGGCTACACCTTC	CASSYGTVLNYGYTF
TRBV3-1/TRBV3-2	.	.	TRBJ1-2	TGTGCCAGCAGCCAAGACAGATTACGCGGCTACACCTTC	CASSQDRLRGYTF
TRBV6-2/TRBV6-3	TRBD1	.	TRBJ2-7	TGTGCCAGCAGTTCGGGACAGCCCTACGAGCAGTACTTC	CASSSGQPYEQYF
TRBV25-1	TRBD1	.	TRBJ1-1	TGTGCCAGCAGTGAATGGGACAGGGGGGAACCTTTCTTT	CASSEWDRGEPFF
TRBV27	TRBD1	.	TRBJ1-6	TGTGCCAGCACCACAGGACAGGGGGCGAGCTCCTATAATTCACCCCTCCACTTT	CASTTGQGASSYNSPLHF
TRBV11-1	.	.	TRBJ2-1	TGTGCCAGCAGCCCCAGCCCGAGCTCCTACAATGAGCAGTTCTTC	CASSPSPSSYNEQFF
TRBV28	.	.	TRBJ2-5	TGTGCCAGCAGTTTTCCTCCAGGCGCCGGAGAGACCCAGTACTTC	CASSFPPGAGETQYF
TRBV18	TRBD1	.	TRBJ2-3	TGTGCCAGCTCACCTAGACAGGGGATAGATACGCAGTATTTT	CASSPRQGIDTQYF
TRBV4-1	.	.	TRBJ1-2	TGCGCCAGCAGCCTCAAATCTGGGGGGCAGCTCAATGGCTACACCTTC	CASSLKSGGQLNGYTF
TRBV6-5	.	.	TRBJ1-1	TGTGCCAGCAGTTACCTTCACGAAGGTAACACTGAAGCTTTCTTT	CASSYLHEGNTEAFF
TRBV3-1/TRBV3-2	.	.	TRBJ1-3	TGTGCCAGCAGCGGTGACAGTCGCCGCACCATATATTTT	CASSGDSRRTIYF
TRBV3-1/TRBV3-2	.	once	TRBJ2-3	TGTGCCAGCAGCCAAGGAATCAGAGGCACAGATACGCAGTATTTT	CASSQGIRGTDTQYF
TRBV27	.	.	TRBJ2-3	TGTGCCAGCAGGTTGGCAGGCACAGATACGCAGTATTTT	CASRLAGTDTQYF
TRBV20-1	.	.	TRBJ1-2	TGCAGTGCTAGTGAAGGGGGTGTGGGCTACACCTTC	CSASEGGVGYTF
TRBV30	TRBD1	.	TRBJ2-5	TGTGCCTGGAGTGTGTACAGGGGGCGCGGGGAGACCCAGTACTTC	CAWSVYRGRGETQYF